This TCR beta chain stems from a study of somatic mutations in cytotoxic T cells in rheumatoid arthritis. Findings of the study overall: The CD8+ clonality of rheumatoid arthritis patients increased with age, whereas that of healthy controls did not.

The CDR3 totals 17 residues. The V gene end was trimmed by 3 bases and the J gene end by 0 bases; junction bases not matched to a gene: 8. Germline loops: CDR1 SGHNT, CDR2 YYREEE (reference sequence). Worth noting for this clone: Its cognate antigen is unknown.

The protocol was immunoSEQ multiplex PCR, while the TCRdb copy is restricted to in-frame clones and leaves out a portion. There are roughly 2,400 clones in the sample; 75% to 80% occur only once, and about 43% lies in the top ten. The chain links TRBV5-4 to TRBJ2-3; 9 positions agree with TRBD2. The clonotype originates from a man aged 70 or older with rheumatoid arthritis. Sample: CD8+ T cells sorted from blood. CDR3 in DNA: TGTGCCAGCAGCTCACTTAGCGGGGGCCCCAGCACAGATACGCAGTATTTT. It encodes CASSSLSGGPSTDTQYF.